This entry describes one TCR beta chain. The specificity of this receptor is unknown. No much larger clonotype is one base removed from it; base qualities were not supplied. This sample was taken from a study of blood T cell repertoires in COVID-19 (dated by TCRdb to the early 2020s). Regarding the study in general: Collaborator samples came from the United States, Italy and Spain and covered acute and convalescent phases of COVID-19. The material from the prospective study consisted of cDNA or gDNA derived from T cells, B-cell-depleted T cells, or PBMCs. Deeply sampled blood TCRbeta repertoires from subjects exposed to, actively infected with, or recovered from COVID-19 were included in the dataset. A freely available public database, intended as a resource for researchers studying the immune response to SARS-CoV-2, is where the repertoires were released. The samples were drawn from the first 160 participants of the ongoing ImmuneRACE study and from 950 to 1,500 subjects provided by 6 global collaborators. The sample metadata nearly always contained a de-identified subject ID, COVID-19 status, age in years and sex. HLA class I and class II types, where available, came from metadata supplied by the sample provider rather than from assay-based typing. On the study overall, not on this receptor specifically: The quantity of clinical and demographic metadata differed by source and by participant and was supplied without curation.

The immunoSEQ Assay, a bias-controlled multiplex PCR, was used to amplify TCRbeta CDR3 regions from genomic DNA. In the original analysis: The number of nucleated cells in each sample was estimated by amplification of reference gene primers within the assay. To quantify the absolute abundance of each unique TCRbeta CDR3 rearrangement, sequence reads were collapsed and filtered. For each sample, productive Simpson clonality was calculated as the square root of Simpson's diversity index across productive rearrangements. The clones in this table, taken by TCRdb from immuneACCESS, are in-frame only. Not every clone is retained; where verified, under half of the shortfall comes from an unresolved V gene, and the cause of the rest is unknown. The DNA gave D and trimming, while V, J and clone size come from that table. The table for this sample lists about 160,000 clones; 87% of them were counted only once. The ten largest clones capture under 5% of the sample.

A distance of 19 bases separates the germline ends of V and J, which lose 6 bases and 8 bases respectively. The CDR3 holds 15 amino acids from the cysteine to the phenylalanine. Only the CDR3 region is kept as DNA, spanning 45 bases read in frame from base 1. According to the germline V gene (reference sequence), CDR1 reads SEHNR and CDR2 reads FQNEAQ. Samples from volunteer blood donors who had recovered from COVID-19 were contributed by a second Seattle source. Whole blood was collected in K2EDTA tubes by collaborating institutions according to the institutions' own protocols. For TCRbeta analysis, collaborators shipped samples in one of three forms: frozen whole blood, isolated PBMCs, or DNA extracted from either of those sample types.

This sequence originates from a woman aged 60-75 years who had recovered from COVID-19. Source material: peripheral blood. Recombination linked TRBV7-9 to TRBJ1-4, with the D gene not clear enough to name. CDR3 reads: CASRLNAGITEKLFF. The nucleotides read TGTGCCAGCAGATTGAACGCCGGGATAACCGAAAAACTGTTTTTT.